This TCR beta chain is from a study of cytomegalovirus exposure and HLA in healthy donors. Of note for this clone: Its target is unknown.

The PCR made use of 60 Vbeta and 13 Jbeta primers. Only in-frame clones appear in the TCRdb table, and some are missing; sequencing was by immunoSEQ multiplex PCR. The sample lists 170,000 or so clones, 60% to 80% occurring once. J was trimmed by 0 bases and V by 6 bases; bases with no gene match: 5. The CDR3 is 14 amino acids. Germline CDR1 MDHEN, CDR2 SYDVKM. Study-wide points: Investigators reported 164 TCR beta chains as tied to cytomegalovirus. CMV serostatus alone was available as immune exposure information.

Sample: PBMCs. This TCR was sampled from a man in his sixties in good health and CMV-seronegative. The V gene is TRBV28, the J gene TRBJ2-7; 7 positions agree with TRBD1. The CDR3 nucleotides are TGTGCCAGCAGGGCCTCAGGGGGCTCCTACGAGCAGTACTTC. It specifies CASRASGGSYEQYF.